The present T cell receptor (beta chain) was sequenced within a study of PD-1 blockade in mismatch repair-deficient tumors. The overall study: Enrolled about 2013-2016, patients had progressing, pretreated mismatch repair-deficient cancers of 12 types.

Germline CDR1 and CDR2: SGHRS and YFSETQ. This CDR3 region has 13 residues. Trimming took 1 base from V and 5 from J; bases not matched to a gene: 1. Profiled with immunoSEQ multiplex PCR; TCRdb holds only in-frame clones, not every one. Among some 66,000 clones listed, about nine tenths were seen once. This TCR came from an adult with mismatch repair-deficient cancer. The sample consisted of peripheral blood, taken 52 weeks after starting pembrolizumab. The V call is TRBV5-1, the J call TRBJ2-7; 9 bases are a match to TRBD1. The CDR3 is CASSLTGGDEQYF. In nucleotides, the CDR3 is TGCGCCAGCAGCTTGACAGGGGGCGACGAGCAGTACTTC.